The following is a TCR beta chain sequence with its context. Its antigen is still unknown. This sample was included in a study of T cell responses to AZD1222 COVID-19 vaccine. Study-wide results and limits: Nearly half of spike-specific TCRs reportedly target unmutated variant regions. Repertoires were collected only later (after the peak T cell response had occurred). Most donors were white British, females outnumbered males, and clonal diversity was possibly underestimated.

The repertoire was sequenced with immunoSEQ multiplex PCR; TCRdb's copy has only in-frame clones and lacks some. This table holds some 92,000 clones, roughly nine tenths found once. This CDR3 region has 15 residues. The V and J ends lost 6 bases and 2 bases, in that order; junction bases with no gene match: 4. Looked up from germline, CDR1 is SNHLY and CDR2 is FYNNEI. This receptor was obtained from an adult in good health. The source material was peripheral blood, sampled on day 0 of AZD1222 vaccination. The rearrangement links TRBV2 to TRBJ2-7, with TRBD2 identical over 13 bases. CDR3 sequence: CASRGTSGVTYEQYF. Here the CDR3 DNA reads TGTGCCAGCAGGGGGACTAGCGGGGTTACCTACGAGCAGTACTTC. Using reference TRBV2 and TRBJ2-7 for the parts outside the CDR3, the full variable domain is EPEVTQTPSHQVTQMGQEVILRCVPISNHLYFYWYRQILGQKVEFLVSFYNNEISEKSEIFDDQFSVERPDGSNFTLKIRSTKLEDSAMYFCASRGTSGVTYEQYFGPGTRLTVT.